This entry features one T cell receptor (beta chain) sequence. This sample is part of a study of cytomegalovirus exposure and HLA in healthy donors. Trimming removed 3 bases from V and 1 base from J, with 7 bases in between. This CDR3 contains 14 residues. Germline CDR1 and CDR2: MNHEY and SVGAGI. The PCR made use of 60 Vbeta and 13 Jbeta primers. Some clones are missing from TCRdb's copy, which holds only in-frame ones; the method was immunoSEQ multiplex PCR. Among around 140,000 clones, about 61% were seen once, and the ten largest hold 2% to 2.5%. This TCR derives from a woman in her forties in good health and CMV-seronegative. The V and J genes are TRBV6-5 and TRBJ1-5, with D unclear. Material for sequencing was PBMCs. This CDR3 is CASSYGQSNQPQHF. CDR3 nucleotide sequence: TGTGCCAGCAGTTATGGGCAGAGCAATCAGCCCCAGCATTTT.